This T cell receptor beta chain is drawn from a study of shared clonotypes between healthy human individuals. At the level of the study: Every donor yielded three CD4 naive, three CD4 memory, two CD8 naive and one CD8 memory plate.

Concerning this clone itself: Its target is not known.

Clones were sequenced by immunoSEQ multiplex PCR, and TCRdb holds only the in-frame ones, with some missing. The sample lists about 1 million clones; roughly 80% were seen once. The length of the CDR3 is 16 residues. Per the germline V gene, CDR1 is SGHRS and CDR2 is YFSETQ. V trimming: 0 bases; J trimming: 4 bases; junction bases outside the gene matches: 7. General observations from the study: Sharing across four donors was seen in 4.5% to 5.5% of naive CD4 clonotypes. The expectation was that sequencing depth would affect clonotype sharing among donors.

The chain joins TRBV5-1 to TRBJ1-1, with 9 positions matching TRBD1. This receptor was identified in a man younger than 35 in good health. The sequenced material came from memory CD4+ T cells sorted from blood. Regarding subset: CD45RA-negative fraction. This chain's CDR3 is CASSLGVWDRVTEAFF. DNA of the CDR3: TGCGCCAGCAGCTTGGGGGTGTGGGACAGGGTCACTGAAGCTTTCTTT.